This TCR beta chain was sequenced for a study of cytomegalovirus exposure and HLA in healthy donors. General study points: In a later analysis, TCR beta V- and J-gene trimming was associated with a missense DCLRE1C variant. The study put roughly 160 TCR beta chains on its list as cytomegalovirus-associated.

Note on this clone: Its antigen remains unidentified.

Both 60 Vbeta primers and 13 Jbeta primers went into the PCR. TCRdb's copy holds only in-frame clones and misses some; the assay was immunoSEQ multiplex PCR. The table lists 110,000 to 150,000 clones. After removal of 7 bases from V and 1 base from J, the junction contained 13 bases not matched to a gene. The CDR3 runs to 19 residues. Germline V gene data show CDR1 as SNHLY and CDR2 as FYNNEI. This receptor was obtained from a male donor in good health and CMV-seronegative. Specimen: PBMCs. The rearrangement links TRBV2 to TRBJ2-5; 15 bases map to TRBD2. CDR3 nucleotides: TGTGCCAGCACTACGGGACTAGCGGGGGGACCGGGGTCCCAAGAGACCCAGTACTTC. This gives the protein CASTTGLAGGPGSQETQYF.